Presented here are 22 T cell receptor beta chains from one specimen sequenced in a study of blood T cell repertoires in COVID-19 (dated by TCRdb to about 2020). Libraries were constructed by the immunoSEQ multiplex PCR assay. This is the immuneACCESS table as TCRdb keeps it, with only in-frame sequences that have V and J called. A part of the clones is gone; compared with another copy, unresolved V genes explain less than half, and the rest is unexplained. In all, the sample holds some 240,000 clones, and 81% of those were seen once. 6.5% to 9% of the sample comes from the top ten. The sample consisted of peripheral blood. The receptors were sampled from a woman of 80 years or more with COVID-19, enrolled during active disease.

For the CDR3, the DNA is TGTGCCAGCTCACCACCGGGGGGACTTCGGGTCGAGCAGTACTTC. It encodes CASSPPGGLRVEQYF. This chain uses TRBV18 with TRBJ2-7; possible D gene TRBD2, 6 bases. CDR3 length equals 15 residues. V gave up 0 bases and J gave up 6 bases, with 15 bases separating them. The germline CDR1 and CDR2 sequences are KGHSH and LQKENI.

The genes are TRBV2 and TRBJ1-6, with D uncertain. Trimming left V 3 bases short and J 7 bases short, with 10 bases between. Germline values: CDR1 SNHLY, CDR2 FYNNEI. The CDR3 loop spans 14 amino acids. The DNA for the CDR3 is TGTGCCAGCAGTGAGACTGCACCGAATTCACCCCTCCACTTT. Its protein is CASSETAPNSPLHF.

This chain uses TRBV6-2 or TRBV6-3 with TRBJ1-5; D perhaps matches TRBD1 (5 bases). The V gene's germline CDR1 is MNHEY and CDR2 SVGEGT. Trimming removed 2 bases from V and 5 bases from J, with 13 bases in between. There are 15 residues in the CDR3. CDR3 region: CASSYGGGGHQPQHF. CDR3 in DNA: TGTGCCAGCAGTTACGGGGGAGGAGGACATCAGCCCCAGCATTTT.

The CDR3 nucleotides read TGTGCCAGTATTGAAGGGACAGGGCGTGGAAACACCATATATTTT. Translated: CASIEGTGRGNTIYF. This chain joins TRBV19 and TRBJ1-3; 9 nucleotides agree with TRBD1. Trimming at V came to 7 bases and at J to 3 bases, leaving 7 bases not matched to a gene. Germline V gene data show CDR1 as LNHDA and CDR2 as SQIVND (reference sequence). The CDR3 loop spans 15 amino acids.

V gene TRBV10-3 combines with J gene TRBJ1-6; TRBD1 matches at 9 bases. This CDR3 comprises 15 residues. Trimming cost V 6 bases and J 8 bases; bases outside gene matches: 8. CDR1 ENHRY and CDR2 SYGVKD come from the germline V gene. The CDR3 region is CAIRLATGGDSPLHF. The CDR3 coding sequence is TGTGCCATCAGACTGGCGACAGGGGGAGATTCACCCCTCCACTTT.

The chain couples TRBV7-9 to TRBJ1-1; D ambiguous. Germline V CDR1 and CDR2: SEHNR, FQNEAQ (reference sequence). The CDR3 is made up of 13 amino acids. The ends were cut back, 5 bases at V and 5 bases at J, with 12 bases in the middle. CDR3 in DNA: TGTGCCAGCAGCGTTACATCCCCTACTGAAGCTTTCTTT. Protein sequence: CASSVTSPTEAFF. The complete variable domain, with remaining parts taken from reference TRBV7-9 and TRBJ1-1, reads DTGVSQNPRHKITKRGQNVTFRCDPISEHNRLYWYRQTLGQGPEFLTYFQNEAQLEKSRLLSDRFSAERPKGSFSTLEIQRTEQGDSAMYLCASSVTSPTEAFFGQGTRLTVV.

This chain connects TRBV19 to TRBJ2-1; the match to TRBD2 covers 9 bases. This CDR3 comprises 16 residues. The ends lost 4 bases at V and 1 base at J; junction bases unmatched: 5. Germline loops: CDR1 LNHDA, CDR2 SQIVND (reference sequence). CDR3 protein: CASSSLAGASYNEQFF. CDR3 DNA sequence: TGTGCCAGTAGTAGCTTAGCGGGGGCATCCTACAATGAGCAGTTCTTC. The full variable domain, in which reference TRBV19 and TRBJ2-1 provide the parts outside the CDR3, is DGGITQSPKYLFRKEGQNVTLSCEQNLNHDAMYWYRQDPGQGLRLIYYSQIVNDFQKGDIAEGYSVSREKKESFPLTVTSAQKNPTAFYLCASSSLAGASYNEQFFGPGTRLTVL.

This chain uses TRBV30 with TRBJ1-6; D possibly corresponds to TRBD1 (6 bases). CDR3 length equals 11 residues. The V end lost 7 bases, the J end lost 8 bases, and 9 bases lay between the germline ends. CDR1 and CDR2 from the germline V gene are GTSNPN and SVGIG (reference sequence). The CDR3 sequence is CAFEGDSPLHF. The CDR3 DNA is TGTGCCTTCGAGGGGGATTCACCCCTCCACTTT.

The CDR3 protein is CASSILDRSGGYTF. The CDR3, as DNA: TGTGCCAGTAGTATACTGGACAGGAGTGGGGGCTACACCTTC. This chain connects TRBV19 to TRBJ1-2, with 7 bases matching TRBD1. CDR3 length equals 14 residues. Trimming removed 2 bases from V and 8 bases from J; junction bases left unmatched: 8. In germline, CDR1 is LNHDA, CDR2 SQIVND (reference sequence).

The rearrangement joins TRBV12-3 or TRBV12-4 to TRBJ1-2, with unresolved D. This CDR3 is 13 amino acids long. V was cut by 6 bases and J by 8 bases, with 16 bases left in between. The CDR3 region has the DNA TGTGCCAGCAGCCTGACCGGAGGCCGAGGCTACACCTTC. Its translation is CASSLTGGRGYTF.

The chain is built from TRBV5-6 and TRBJ2-3; 7 bases line up with TRBD1. Germline values: CDR1 SGHDT, CDR2 YYEEEE. CDR3 size: 15 residues. V dropped 5 bases and J dropped 5; count of bases not matched to a gene: 11. As DNA, the CDR3 is TGTGCCAGCAGTCCCGGTGAGGGGGCGAGAGATACGCAGTATTTT. It is translated as CASSPGEGARDTQYF.

This clone was detected only a few times. The rearrangement joins TRBV7-2 to TRBJ1-2; D uncertain. V was shortened by 1 base and J by 4 bases, with 7 bases between the two germline ends. CDR3 size: 13 residues. Germline assignment: CDR1 SGHTA and CDR2 FQGNSA. CDR3 amino acids: CASSLVEGYGYTF. CDR3 sequence (DNA): TGTGCCAGCAGCTTAGTTGAGGGCTATGGCTACACCTTC.

CDR3 sequence reads: CASSSAGTGSRGYTF. The CDR3 DNA reads as TGCGCCAGCAGCTCAGCCGGGACAGGGAGTAGGGGCTACACCTTC. The chain uses TRBV5-1 and TRBJ1-2; 9 nucleotides match TRBD1. The J segment lost 8 bases and the V segment lost 3 bases, leaving 11 bases of the junction unmatched. The CDR3 totals 15 residues. CDR1 is SGHRS, CDR2 YFSETQ, per germline.

The V call is TRBV29-1, the J call TRBJ1-2, with TRBD1 matching over 7 bases. Germline values: CDR1 SQVTM, CDR2 ANQGSEA. The V segment lost 3 bases and the J segment 8 bases; nucleotides outside the gene matches: 9. The CDR3 is made up of 13 amino acids. The CDR3 loop reads CSVDGQGVSGYTF. CDR3 DNA: TGCAGCGTTGACGGTCAGGGGGTATCAGGCTACACCTTC.

With respect to this clone: Sequence at one end of the junction differs from germline and may be a read error. J is TRBJ1-4 and V is TRBV5-1; weak D call: TRBD1 (5 bases). The CDR3 is 10 residues long. CDR1 is SGHRS and CDR2 is YFSETQ in the germline V gene. The CDR3 protein is CASSFGGNLF. The CDR3 nucleotides are TGCGCCAGCAGCTTCGGGGGAAATCTATTT.

V and J are TRBV6-5 and TRBJ2-3; the match to TRBD2 covers 14 bases. This CDR3 region has 15 residues. V shed 2 bases and J 7 bases; nucleotides not matched to a gene: 2. CDR1 MNHEY and CDR2 SVGAGI come from the germline V gene. CDR3 sequence reads: CASSYGTSGSYTQYF. The CDR3 coding sequence is TGTGCCAGCAGTTACGGGACTAGCGGGAGCTATACGCAGTATTTT.

The J gene is TRBJ2-4, the V gene TRBV7-2; 10 nucleotides line up with TRBD1. Trimming at V came to 5 bases and at J to 3 bases, leaving 10 bases not matched to a gene. CDR3 length: 17 amino acids. Looked up from germline, CDR1 is SGHTA and CDR2 is FQGNSA. The CDR3 loop reads CASSPRRQGAIKNIQYF. The CDR3 DNA reads TGTGCCAGCAGCCCCCGACGACAGGGGGCGATCAAAAACATTCAGTACTTC.

The chain uses TRBV25-1 and TRBJ2-5, with TRBD2 matching over 10 bases. This CDR3 comprises 16 residues. With 3 bases clipped from V and 5 bases from J, the junction kept 9 bases outside the gene matches. Germline V gene data show CDR1 as MGHDK and CDR2 as SYGVNS. CDR3 sequence: CASSETSGPPGETQYF. The DNA of the CDR3 is TGTGCCAGCAGTGAGACTAGCGGGCCTCCGGGGGAGACCCAGTACTTC.

There are a few counts of this clone. This sequence joins TRBV6-5 and TRBJ2-1; TRBD2 matches at 8 bases. The CDR3 length is 14 residues. J lost 4 bases, V lost 11 bases, and 10 bases had no gene match. Looked up from germline, CDR1 is MNHEY and CDR2 is SVGAGI. The CDR3 protein is CASRASGLYNEQFF. The CDR3 DNA reads TGTGCCTCCCGGGCTAGCGGGTTGTACAATGAGCAGTTCTTC.

V is TRBV6-1 and J is TRBJ1-5; 7 nucleotides line up with TRBD1. This CDR3 region has 15 residues. The germline CDR1 and CDR2 sequences are MNHNS and SASEGT. The ends lost 2 bases at V and 7 bases at J; junction bases unmatched: 8. The CDR3 DNA sequence: TGTGCCAGCAGTGAACACCCTGACAGGGACCAGCCCCAGCATTTT. Encoded protein: CASSEHPDRDQPQHF.

The chain joins TRBV6-6 to TRBJ2-2; D may be TRBD2 (6 bases). This CDR3 comprises 14 residues. Trimming left V 7 bases short and J 4 bases short, with 13 bases between. Per the germline V gene, CDR1 is MNHNY and CDR2 is SVGAGI (reference sequence). The CDR3 sequence: CASNSAGSTGELFF. The CDR3 bases are TGTGCCAGCAATTCTGCGGGAAGCACCGGGGAGCTGTTTTTT.

The chain employs TRBV7-8 and TRBJ1-2; 8 bases line up with TRBD1. The germline gives CDR1 SGHVS, CDR2 FQNEAQ. CDR3 size: 13 residues. The V segment lost 5 bases and the J segment 8 bases; nucleotides outside the gene matches: 7. The CDR3, as DNA: TGTGCCAGCAGCAAGACAGGGGCTAGCGGCTACACCTTC. Its translation: CASSKTGASGYTF.